The rows below give T cell receptor beta chains drawn from one sample of a study of cytomegalovirus exposure and HLA in healthy donors. Only in-frame clones appear in the TCRdb table, and some are missing; sequencing was by immunoSEQ multiplex PCR. The table shows tens of thousands of clones, with roughly 70% occurring only once. The material sequenced was PBMCs. The receptors were gathered from a man between 60 and 75 years old in good health and CMV-seropositive. Each CDR3 is given with its conserved first and last residue. D genes are given only for firm matches. Clone size is stated in some rows and not others, as once, few, many or a class when expanded.

v_call: TRBV11-2
cdr3_length: 12
d_call: -
j_call: TRBJ2-7
clone_size: -
cdr3_nt: TGTGCCAGCAGCCGGTGGTCCTACGAGCAGTACTTC
cdr3_aa: CASSRWSYEQYF

v_call: TRBV19
cdr3_length: 14
d_call: -
j_call: TRBJ1-5
clone_size: -
cdr3_nt: TGTGCCATTAGTGGTCCCGGGAGCAATCAGCCCCAGCATTTT
cdr3_aa: CAISGPGSNQPQHF

v_call: TRBV1
cdr3_length: 19
d_call: -
j_call: TRBJ2-1
clone_size: few
cdr3_nt: TGCACCAGCAGCCAAGATTCGGAGCTGTGGGTGAGAGTGTACAATGAGCAGTTCTTC
cdr3_aa: CTSSQDSELWVRVYNEQFF

v_call: TRBV6-5
cdr3_length: 13
d_call: TRBD2
j_call: TRBJ2-1
clone_size: -
cdr3_nt: TGTGCCAGCAGTTACTCACATCTAGCGGGGGAGTTCTTC
cdr3_aa: CASSYSHLAGEFF

v_call: TRBV19
cdr3_length: 14
d_call: TRBD1
j_call: TRBJ1-5
clone_size: -
cdr3_nt: TGTGCCACTCACAGGGGAGACGGCAATCAGCCCCAGCATTTT
cdr3_aa: CATHRGDGNQPQHF

v_call: TRBV2
cdr3_length: 15
d_call: TRBD1
j_call: TRBJ1-5
clone_size: -
cdr3_nt: TGTGCCAGCCGGGACAGGGAATATAGCAATCAGCCCCAGCATTTT
cdr3_aa: CASRDREYSNQPQHF

v_call: TRBV7-9
cdr3_length: 14
d_call: TRBD1
j_call: TRBJ2-7
clone_size: -
cdr3_nt: TGCGCCAGCAGCTGGGCCGGGACAGACAACGAGCAGTACTTC
cdr3_aa: CASSWAGTDNEQYF

v_call: TRBV11-2
cdr3_length: 16
d_call: TRBD2
j_call: TRBJ2-1
clone_size: -
cdr3_nt: TGTGCCAGCAGCTTAGATCTGAGACTAGCCAACAATGAGCAGTTCTTC
cdr3_aa: CASSLDLRLANNEQFF

v_call: TRBV7-2
cdr3_length: 14
d_call: -
j_call: TRBJ1-3
clone_size: -
cdr3_nt: TGTGCCAGCAGCCTAGTGAGCTCTGGAAACACCATATATTTT
cdr3_aa: CASSLVSSGNTIYF

v_call: TRBV4-1
cdr3_length: 17
d_call: -
j_call: TRBJ2-7
clone_size: -
cdr3_nt: TGCGCCAGCAGCCAACTCACGGGCCCGGACTCCCTCTACGAGCAGTACTTC
cdr3_aa: CASSQLTGPDSLYEQYF

v_call: TRBV6-4
cdr3_length: 14
d_call: TRBD1
j_call: TRBJ1-5
clone_size: -
cdr3_nt: TGTGCCAGCAGCCCCGGGACAGGGGTTCAGCCCCAGCATTTT
cdr3_aa: CASSPGTGVQPQHF

v_call: TRBV28
cdr3_length: 15
d_call: TRBD2
j_call: TRBJ2-1
clone_size: -
cdr3_nt: TGTGCCAGCACTAGGTCCCTAGCGGGGACCGATGAGCAGTTCTTC
cdr3_aa: CASTRSLAGTDEQFF

v_call: TRBV30
cdr3_length: 15
d_call: -
j_call: TRBJ1-4
clone_size: -
cdr3_nt: TGTGCCTGGAGGGGCAGCAGGGGTCGTCGTGAAAAACTGTTTTTT
cdr3_aa: CAWRGSRGRREKLFF

v_call: TRBV29-1
cdr3_length: 14
d_call: TRBD1
j_call: TRBJ2-1
clone_size: -
cdr3_nt: TGCAGCGCAGGACAGGGGGCTTCCTACAATGAGCAGTTCTTC
cdr3_aa: CSAGQGASYNEQFF

v_call: TRBV18
cdr3_length: 11
d_call: -
j_call: TRBJ2-5
clone_size: -
cdr3_nt: TGTGCCAGCTCATCCTCGGAGACCCAGTACTTC
cdr3_aa: CASSSSETQYF

v_call: TRBV7-2
cdr3_length: 15
d_call: TRBD1
j_call: TRBJ2-5
clone_size: once
cdr3_nt: TGTGCCAGCAGCTTAATGGGGACAGGTCAAGAGACCCAGTACTTC
cdr3_aa: CASSLMGTGQETQYF

v_call: TRBV5-1
cdr3_length: 15
d_call: TRBD1
j_call: TRBJ2-6
clone_size: -
cdr3_nt: TGCGCCAGCAGCTTGGGGGGGACAGGCAACAACGTCCTGACTTTC
cdr3_aa: CASSLGGTGNNVLTF

v_call: TRBV5-1
cdr3_length: 13
d_call: -
j_call: TRBJ2-7
clone_size: -
cdr3_nt: TGCGCCAGCAGCTACCAGGGGATGGACGAGCAGTACTTC
cdr3_aa: CASSYQGMDEQYF

v_call: TRBV7-2
cdr3_length: 12
d_call: -
j_call: TRBJ2-3
clone_size: few
cdr3_nt: TGTGCCAGCAGCTTTATCGGAGATACGCAGTATTTT
cdr3_aa: CASSFIGDTQYF

v_call: TRBV4-1
cdr3_length: 15
d_call: TRBD1
j_call: TRBJ1-2
clone_size: -
cdr3_nt: TGCGCCAGCAGCCAAGATCGCGGGACAGAGAATGGCTACACCTTC
cdr3_aa: CASSQDRGTENGYTF

v_call: TRBV6-1
cdr3_length: 14
d_call: -
j_call: TRBJ1-2
clone_size: -
cdr3_nt: TGTGCCAGCGGGGACGGACTACCGGGCTATGGCTACACCTTC
cdr3_aa: CASGDGLPGYGYTF

v_call: TRBV7-3
cdr3_length: 14
d_call: -
j_call: TRBJ1-1
clone_size: -
cdr3_nt: TGTGCCAGCACCTTAGGCGGGGCGAGCACTGAAGCTTTCTTT
cdr3_aa: CASTLGGASTEAFF

v_call: TRBV5-1
cdr3_length: 15
d_call: -
j_call: TRBJ2-7
clone_size: few
cdr3_nt: TGCGCCAGCAGCTTGGCCGACAGGCGATCCTACGAGCAGTACTTC
cdr3_aa: CASSLADRRSYEQYF

v_call: TRBV30
cdr3_length: 15
d_call: TRBD2
j_call: TRBJ2-3
clone_size: -
cdr3_nt: TGTGCCTGGAGCTGGGCGGGAGGAGGGACAGATACGCAGTATTTT
cdr3_aa: CAWSWAGGGTDTQYF

v_call: TRBV6-7
cdr3_length: 14
d_call: TRBD2
j_call: TRBJ2-7
clone_size: -
cdr3_nt: TGTGCCAGCAGTAAACTAGCGAGTAGATACGAGCAGTACTTC
cdr3_aa: CASSKLASRYEQYF

v_call: TRBV12-5
cdr3_length: 15
d_call: TRBD2
j_call: TRBJ2-1
clone_size: -
cdr3_nt: TGTGCTAGTGGTTTGGGACTAGCGGGGTTCAATGAGCAGTTCTTC
cdr3_aa: CASGLGLAGFNEQFF

v_call: TRBV4-3
cdr3_length: 16
d_call: TRBD1
j_call: TRBJ1-1
clone_size: -
cdr3_nt: TGCGCCAGCAGCCAAGATTCCGGGACAGGCTACACTGAAGCTTTCTTT
cdr3_aa: CASSQDSGTGYTEAFF

v_call: TRBV29-1
cdr3_length: 13
d_call: -
j_call: TRBJ2-2
clone_size: -
cdr3_nt: TGCAGCGTTCGGGGCGGAGGGACCGGGGAGCTGTTTTTT
cdr3_aa: CSVRGGGTGELFF

v_call: TRBV7-9
cdr3_length: 17
d_call: -
j_call: TRBJ1-4
clone_size: -
cdr3_nt: TGTGCCAGCAGTTGGACAGTCGAATCCGAGTTCGAGGAAAAACTGTTTTTT
cdr3_aa: CASSWTVESEFEEKLFF